Listed below are T cell receptor beta chains from one sample, sequenced in a study of beta chain features in type 1 diabetes. This table comes from immunoSEQ multiplex PCR, and its TCRdb copy is limited to in-frame clones, with some not included. The profile shows approximately 150,000 clones, 50% to 70% of them singletons. Sequencing was carried out using naive CD4+ T cells from blood. These receptor sequences come from a man younger than 45 with type 1 diabetes. CDR3s include the opening cysteine and the closing phenylalanine or tryptophan. The D gene is left open where the match is weak. Not every row has a clone size; where given, it reads once, few, many or a size class.

V: TRBV6-5
J: TRBJ1-2
D: -
size: -
DNA: TGTGCCAGCAGTCGAAAGGTAGCAGGGTACTATGGCTACACCTTC
CDR3: CASSRKVAGYYGYTF

V: TRBV10-3
J: TRBJ2-1
D: TRBD1
size: few
DNA: TGTGCCATCAGTGTGACACAGGGGTCCTACAATGAGCAGTTCTTC
CDR3: CAISVTQGSYNEQFF

V: TRBV7-6
J: TRBJ2-3
D: TRBD1
size: -
DNA: TGTGCCAGCAGCTCGACAGGGGGTACTACAGATACGCAGTATTTT
CDR3: CASSSTGGTTDTQYF

V: TRBV6-1
J: TRBJ1-2
D: -
size: -
DNA: TGTGCCAGCAGGACGGGTGTTCAGTATGGCTACACCTTC
CDR3: CASRTGVQYGYTF

V: TRBV7-9
J: TRBJ2-3
D: TRBD1
size: once
DNA: TGTGCCAGCAGCCAAGGGGACAGAGAAACAGATACGCAGTATTTT
CDR3: CASSQGDRETDTQYF

V: TRBV28
J: TRBJ1-5
D: -
size: -
DNA: TGTGCCAGCAGTTTTGTCCGTCAGCCCCAGCATTTT
CDR3: CASSFVRQPQHF

V: TRBV20-1
J: TRBJ2-5
D: TRBD1
size: -
DNA: TGCAGTGGAGCAGGGGGAGAGACCCAGTACTTC
CDR3: CSGAGGETQYF

V: TRBV7-2
J: TRBJ2-3
D: -
size: -
DNA: TGTGCCAGCAGCTTAGACCACACAGATACGCAGTATTTT
CDR3: CASSLDHTDTQYF

V: TRBV7-2
J: TRBJ2-3
D: TRBD2
size: -
DNA: TGTGCCAGCAGCGCTCCGGGACTAGCACCAGATACGCAGTATTTT
CDR3: CASSAPGLAPDTQYF

V: TRBV2
J: TRBJ1-2
D: TRBD1
size: -
DNA: TGTGCCAGCAGTGATCCGGACAGGCGTAGCGGCTACACCTTC
CDR3: CASSDPDRRSGYTF

V: TRBV6-5
J: TRBJ2-7
D: TRBD1
size: -
DNA: TGTGCCAGCAGTTACTCCGGGACAGGGACCTACGAGCAGTACTTC
CDR3: CASSYSGTGTYEQYF

V: TRBV5-4
J: TRBJ2-3
D: TRBD2
size: -
DNA: TGTGCCAGCAGCTTGAGGCTAGCGGGGGGCGGGTTCACAGATACGCAGTATTTT
CDR3: CASSLRLAGGGFTDTQYF

V: TRBV18
J: TRBJ2-1
D: -
size: few
DNA: TGTGCCAGCTCAATACTCTTGACGCCAACCTACAATGAGCAGTTCTTC
CDR3: CASSILLTPTYNEQFF

V: TRBV30
J: TRBJ2-6
D: TRBD2
size: -
DNA: TGTGCCTGGAGTGTAAGCCGGACTAGCGGGGCCCACTCTGGGGCCAACGTCCTGACTTTC
CDR3: CAWSVSRTSGAHSGANVLTF

V: TRBV5-1
J: TRBJ2-7
D: -
size: -
DNA: TGCGCCAGCAGCTGGGACGGCTCCTACGAGCAGTACTTC
CDR3: CASSWDGSYEQYF

V: TRBV15
J: TRBJ2-7
D: -
size: -
DNA: TGTGCCACCAGCAGAGATCTCCCCTACGAGCAGTACTTC
CDR3: CATSRDLPYEQYF

V: TRBV14
J: TRBJ2-1
D: -
size: -
DNA: TGTGCCAGCAGCCGGGGAATACAATGGGAGCAGTTCTTC
CDR3: CASSRGIQWEQFF

V: TRBV6-5
J: TRBJ2-5
D: -
size: -
DNA: TGTGCCAGCAGCCGGACAGTTCAAGAGACCCAGTACTTC
CDR3: CASSRTVQETQYF

V: TRBV7-9
J: TRBJ1-2
D: -
size: -
DNA: TGTGCCAGCAGCCAAACCGGGCCCGCTGGCTACACCTTC
CDR3: CASSQTGPAGYTF

V: TRBV18
J: TRBJ2-1
D: -
size: -
DNA: TGTGCCAGCTCACTCGGGGCACTAGGCTCGCATGAGCAGTTCTTC
CDR3: CASSLGALGSHEQFF

V: TRBV4-3
J: TRBJ2-1
D: -
size: -
DNA: TGCGCCAGCAGCCAAGGAGGGGTAGGGGCTGAGCAGTTCTTC
CDR3: CASSQGGVGAEQFF

V: TRBV5-6
J: TRBJ1-1
D: -
size: -
DNA: TGTGCCAGCAGCACCGAAGCTTTCTTT
CDR3: CASSTEAFF

V: TRBV5-1
J: TRBJ1-2
D: -
size: -
DNA: TGCGCCAGCACCGCGTTCGGGGCTGATGGCTACACCTTC
CDR3: CASTAFGADGYTF

V: TRBV7-2
J: TRBJ2-5
D: -
size: once
DNA: TGTGCCAGCAGCTCCCGACAGTACCAAGAGACCCAGTACTTC
CDR3: CASSSRQYQETQYF

V: TRBV25-1
J: TRBJ1-1
D: -
size: -
DNA: TGTGCCAGCAGTGAATATAACACTGAAGCTTTCTTT
CDR3: CASSEYNTEAFF

V: TRBV5-1
J: TRBJ2-5
D: -
size: -
DNA: TGCGCCAGCAGCTTGGGGCAGATCGGGGAGACCCAGTACTTC
CDR3: CASSLGQIGETQYF

V: TRBV29-1
J: TRBJ1-4
D: TRBD1
size: -
DNA: TGCAGCGTGAGGACGGGACAGGGACGGGGTCAGCATGAAAAACTGTTTTTT
CDR3: CSVRTGQGRGQHEKLFF

V: TRBV15
J: TRBJ2-3
D: TRBD2
size: -
DNA: TGTGCCACCAGCGTCCAACTAGCGGGGTCAACAGATACGCAGTATTTT
CDR3: CATSVQLAGSTDTQYF

V: TRBV6-1
J: TRBJ1-1
D: -
size: -
DNA: TGTGCCAGCAGTGAAGGTGGGAACACTGAAGCTTTCTTT
CDR3: CASSEGGNTEAFF

V: TRBV5-1
J: TRBJ2-3
D: -
size: -
DNA: TGCGCCAGCAGCTTGGGACAGGACACCACAGATACGCAGTATTTT
CDR3: CASSLGQDTTDTQYF

V: TRBV7-2
J: TRBJ2-1
D: -
size: few
DNA: TGTGCCAGCAGCCCCGCCGGGGGATGGCAGTTCTTC
CDR3: CASSPAGGWQFF

V: TRBV2
J: TRBJ2-1
D: TRBD2
size: -
DNA: TGTGCCAGCAGTGAATGGACTAGCATAACCAATGAGCAGTTCTTC
CDR3: CASSEWTSITNEQFF

V: TRBV25-1
J: TRBJ1-5
D: TRBD1
size: few
DNA: TGTGCCAGCAGTGAACAGGGGGCGAGTCAGCCCCAGCATTTT
CDR3: CASSEQGASQPQHF

V: TRBV5-1
J: TRBJ1-1
D: TRBD1
size: -
DNA: TGCGCCAGCAGCTCGGACAGGGTAGAATCGGGAGCTTTCTTT
CDR3: CASSSDRVESGAFF

V: TRBV5-1
J: TRBJ2-5
D: -
size: -
DNA: TGCGCCAGCAGCTTCACAGGGCAAGAGACCCAGTACTTC
CDR3: CASSFTGQETQYF

V: TRBV7-9
J: TRBJ2-5
D: TRBD1
size: once
DNA: TGTGCCAGCAGCTCGGGACAGATAGAGACCCAGTACTTC
CDR3: CASSSGQIETQYF

V: TRBV7-6
J: TRBJ2-7
D: -
size: -
DNA: TGTGCCAGCAGCTTCGGACCGGGGCCCTACGAGCAGTACTTC
CDR3: CASSFGPGPYEQYF

V: TRBV11-2
J: TRBJ2-5
D: TRBD2
size: -
DNA: TGTGCCAGCAGCTTAGGAGTAGCGGGGGAACAAGAGACCCAGTACTTC
CDR3: CASSLGVAGEQETQYF

V: TRBV30
J: TRBJ1-1
D: TRBD1
size: few
DNA: TGTGCCTGGATCGGCAGGACAGGGGACACTGAAGCTTTCTTT
CDR3: CAWIGRTGDTEAFF

V: TRBV7-2
J: TRBJ2-3
D: TRBD2
size: few
DNA: TGTGCCAGCAGCCTACTAGCGGGGGGCACAGATACGCAGTATTTT
CDR3: CASSLLAGGTDTQYF

V: TRBV6-5
J: TRBJ2-1
D: TRBD2
size: few
DNA: TGTGCCAGCAGTCCCGGGACTAGCGATGGGAATGAGCAGTTCTTC
CDR3: CASSPGTSDGNEQFF

V: TRBV30
J: TRBJ1-4
D: -
size: -
DNA: TGTGCCTGGGGTGACAGACCTAATGAAAAACTGTTTTTT
CDR3: CAWGDRPNEKLFF

V: TRBV9
J: TRBJ1-5
D: -
size: -
DNA: TGTGCCAGCAGCGTAGACGGAAGAAATCAGCCCCAGCATTTT
CDR3: CASSVDGRNQPQHF

V: TRBV19
J: TRBJ2-2
D: -
size: few
DNA: TGTGCCAGTAACCAACTAGGATCCACCGGGGAGCTGTTTTTT
CDR3: CASNQLGSTGELFF

V: TRBV9
J: TRBJ2-3
D: -
size: -
DNA: TGTGCCAGCAGCGTAAGGTCGGACCGAGATACGCAGTATTTT
CDR3: CASSVRSDRDTQYF

V: TRBV7-2
J: TRBJ2-5
D: -
size: -
DNA: TGTGCCAGCAGCCTCGGGTACCAAGAGACCCAGTACTTC
CDR3: CASSLGYQETQYF

V: TRBV9
J: TRBJ2-1
D: -
size: -
DNA: TGTGCCAGCAGCGTCTACGCCGGACCCAATGAGCAGTTCTTC
CDR3: CASSVYAGPNEQFF

V: TRBV7-9
J: TRBJ2-1
D: -
size: -
DNA: TGTGCCAGCAGCTCCTCGTGGGAGACACTCGACTATAATGAGCAGTTCTTC
CDR3: CASSSSWETLDYNEQFF

V: TRBV7-9
J: TRBJ2-5
D: -
size: -
DNA: TGTGCCAGCAGCTTATCTGGGGGCCAAGAGACCCAGTACTTC
CDR3: CASSLSGGQETQYF

V: TRBV7-9
J: TRBJ2-3
D: -
size: -
DNA: TGTGCCAGCAGCGGGCGCGCAGCCCCCACAGATACGCAGTATTTT
CDR3: CASSGRAAPTDTQYF

V: TRBV30
J: TRBJ2-1
D: TRBD2
size: -
DNA: TGTGCCTGGAGTGTCGGTAGCGGGGGCTTTAGTGAGCAGTTCTTC
CDR3: CAWSVGSGGFSEQFF

V: TRBV9
J: TRBJ1-6
D: -
size: -
DNA: TGTGCCAGCAGCACCAGACAGGCGCCTAATTCACCCCTCCACTTT
CDR3: CASSTRQAPNSPLHF

V: TRBV15
J: TRBJ2-3
D: -
size: few
DNA: TGTGCCACCAGCCCCCTTGGAGATACGCAGTATTTT
CDR3: CATSPLGDTQYF